This T cell receptor beta chain was identified during a study of identical twins. TCRdb redid the calling of the 5' RACE reads with MiXCR, one entry per CDR3 protein. The sample lists more than 600,000 distinct CDR3 sequences; about 20% were seen once. Germline V gives CDR1 MNHEY, CDR2 SVGAGI. Trimming removed 4 bases from V and 4 bases from J, with 19 bases in between. The CDR3 totals 17 residues. These same data were also listed under a study on T cells expressing NK-cell markers.

Sequencing used PBMCs. The source of this sequence is a woman under 30 in good health. J is TRBJ2-2 and V is TRBV6-5; D gene uncertain. The CDR3 sequence: CASSLLNAASGTGELFF. The CDR3 DNA reads TGTGCCAGCAGTTTACTCAATGCGGCGTCGGGCACCGGGGAGCTGTTTTTT.